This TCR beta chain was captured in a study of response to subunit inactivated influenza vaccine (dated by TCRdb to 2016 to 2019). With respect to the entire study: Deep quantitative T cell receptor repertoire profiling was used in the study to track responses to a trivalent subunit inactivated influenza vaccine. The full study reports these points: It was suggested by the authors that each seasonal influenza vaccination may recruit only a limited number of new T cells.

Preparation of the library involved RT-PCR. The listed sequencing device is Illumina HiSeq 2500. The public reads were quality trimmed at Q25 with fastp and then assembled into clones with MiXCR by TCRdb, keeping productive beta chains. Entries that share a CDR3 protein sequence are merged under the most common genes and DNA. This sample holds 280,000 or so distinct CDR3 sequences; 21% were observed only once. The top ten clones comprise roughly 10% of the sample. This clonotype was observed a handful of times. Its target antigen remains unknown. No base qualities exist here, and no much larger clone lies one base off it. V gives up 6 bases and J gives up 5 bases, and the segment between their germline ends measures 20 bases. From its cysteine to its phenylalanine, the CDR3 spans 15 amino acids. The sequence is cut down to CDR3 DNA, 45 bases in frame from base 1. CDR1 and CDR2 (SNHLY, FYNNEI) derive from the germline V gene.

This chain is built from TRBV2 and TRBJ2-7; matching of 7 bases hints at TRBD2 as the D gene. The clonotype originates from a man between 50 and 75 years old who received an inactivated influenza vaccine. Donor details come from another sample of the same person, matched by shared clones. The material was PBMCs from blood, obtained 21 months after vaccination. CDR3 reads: CASSPRGGFGNEQYF. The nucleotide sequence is TGTGCCAGCAGCCCTAGGGGGGGTTTCGGGAACGAGCAGTACTTC.